One and the same sample provided the 5 T cell receptor beta chains below, sequenced in a study of blood T cell repertoires in COVID-19. The assay was immunoSEQ multiplex PCR, and TCRdb's table has in-frame clones only and misses some. The sample lists about 34,000 clones, 85% occurring once. Material: peripheral blood. The receptors shown here come from a woman aged 60-75 years with active COVID-19.

A few counts support this clone. The rearrangement links TRBV5-1 to TRBJ2-2, with a tentative D call TRBD2 (5 bases). The V gene lost 6 bases and the J gene lost 2 bases, with 8 bases spanning the gap. This CDR3 spans 13 amino acids. Germline V gives CDR1 SGHRS, CDR2 YFSETQ. The CDR3 nucleotides are TGCGCCAGCAAAGACTACAACACCGGGGAGCTGTTTTTT. Translating it yields CASKDYNTGELFF.

The CDR3: CASSRGLPPYEQYF. CDR3 nucleotides: TGTGCCAGCAGCCGGGGACTCCCACCCTACGAGCAGTACTTC. The rearrangement uses TRBV28 and TRBJ2-7, with D tentatively TRBD2 (6 bases). The CDR3 extends over 14 amino acids. The V and J ends lost 6 bases and 2 bases respectively, with 14 bases between them. Germline loops: CDR1 MDHEN, CDR2 SYDVKM.

The chain recombines TRBV29-1 with TRBJ2-5, with D possibly TRBD2 on 6 matching bases. The CDR3 runs to 13 residues. V was clipped by 1 base and J by 7 bases, with 13 bases between them. Per germline, CDR1 SQVTM and CDR2 ANQGSEA. CDR3 sequence reads: CSVEVGGGVTQYF. The CDR3 nucleotides are TGCAGCGTTGAAGTAGGAGGAGGGGTGACCCAGTACTTC. Based on the CDR3 plus reference TRBV29-1 and TRBJ2-5, the full variable domain is SAVISQKPSRDICQRGTSLTIQCQVDSQVTMMFWYRQQPGQSLTLIATANQGSEATYESGFVIDKFPISRPNLTFSTLTVSNMSPEDSSIYLCSVEVGGGVTQYFGPGTRLLVL.

The chain employs TRBV2 and TRBJ1-6; the D gene is possibly TRBD1 (5 bases). This CDR3 is 13 amino acids long. The V gene lost 3 bases and the J gene lost 7 bases, with 7 bases spanning the gap. Germline V gene lookup returns CDR1 SNHLY and CDR2 FYNNEI. CDR3 sequence: CASSEGGNSPLHF. As DNA, the CDR3 is TGTGCCAGCAGTGAGGGGGGGAATTCACCCCTCCACTTT.

The chain is built from TRBV3-1 (or the pseudogene TRBV3-2) and TRBJ1-5; D remains ambiguous. Trimming stripped 5 bases from V and 0 bases from J, with 11 bases between. The CDR3 is 15 amino acids. Germline CDR1 LGHDT, CDR2 YNNKEL (reference sequence). CDR3 in amino acids: CASSGGQDSNQPQHF. The CDR3 region has the DNA TGTGCCAGCAGCGGAGGGCAGGATAGCAATCAGCCCCAGCATTTT.